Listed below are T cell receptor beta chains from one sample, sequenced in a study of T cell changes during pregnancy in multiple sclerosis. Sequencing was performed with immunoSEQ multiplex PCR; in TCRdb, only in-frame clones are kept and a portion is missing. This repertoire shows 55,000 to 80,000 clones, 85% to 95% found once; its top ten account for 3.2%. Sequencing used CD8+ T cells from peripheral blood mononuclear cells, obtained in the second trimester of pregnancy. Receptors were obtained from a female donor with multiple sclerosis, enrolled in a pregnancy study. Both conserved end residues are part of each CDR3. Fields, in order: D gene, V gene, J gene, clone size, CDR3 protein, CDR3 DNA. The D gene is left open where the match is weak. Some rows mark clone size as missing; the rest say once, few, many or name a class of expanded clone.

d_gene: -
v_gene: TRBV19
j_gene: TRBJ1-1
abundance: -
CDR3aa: CASSTSVNTEAFF
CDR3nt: TGTGCCAGTAGTACGAGTGTAAACACTGAAGCTTTCTTT

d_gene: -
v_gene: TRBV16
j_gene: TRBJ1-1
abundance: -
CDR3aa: CASSQPRTAPNTEAFF
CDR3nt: TGTGCCAGCAGCCAACCCCGAACAGCTCCGAACACTGAAGCTTTCTTT

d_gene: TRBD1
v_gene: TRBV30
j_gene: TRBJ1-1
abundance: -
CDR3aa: CAWSVIPGQGATEAFF
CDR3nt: TGTGCCTGGAGCGTGATTCCGGGACAGGGTGCCACTGAAGCTTTCTTT

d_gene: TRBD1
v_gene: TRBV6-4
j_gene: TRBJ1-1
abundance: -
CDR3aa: CASSDTLRGPLNTEAFF
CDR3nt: TGTGCCAGCAGTGACACCCTCAGGGGGCCCTTGAACACTGAAGCTTTCTTT

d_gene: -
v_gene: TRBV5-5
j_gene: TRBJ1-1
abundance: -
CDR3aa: CATRAKGMNTEAFF
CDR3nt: TGTGCTACCAGGGCTAAGGGGATGAACACTGAAGCTTTCTTT

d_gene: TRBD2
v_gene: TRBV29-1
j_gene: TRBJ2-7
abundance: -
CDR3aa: CSVEGLLAGGRYEQYF
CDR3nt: TGCAGCGTTGAGGGCCTACTAGCGGGAGGCCGCTACGAGCAGTACTTC

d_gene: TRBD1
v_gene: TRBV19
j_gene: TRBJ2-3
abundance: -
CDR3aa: CASSQTGIVTDTQYF
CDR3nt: TGTGCCAGTAGCCAGACAGGGATCGTGACAGATACGCAGTATTTT

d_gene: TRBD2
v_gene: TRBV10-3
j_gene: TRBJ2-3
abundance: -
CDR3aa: CATKTSRVDTDTQYF
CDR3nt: TGTGCCACGAAGACTAGCAGGGTCGACACAGATACGCAGTATTTT

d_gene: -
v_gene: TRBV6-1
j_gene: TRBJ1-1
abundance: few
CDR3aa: CASSDMARGSPEAFF
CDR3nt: TGTGCCAGCAGTGATATGGCCAGGGGCTCTCCTGAAGCTTTCTTT

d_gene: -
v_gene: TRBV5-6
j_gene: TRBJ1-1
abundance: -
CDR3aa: CASSLRGATEAFF
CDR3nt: TGTGCCAGCAGCTTGCGTGGGGCAACTGAAGCTTTCTTT

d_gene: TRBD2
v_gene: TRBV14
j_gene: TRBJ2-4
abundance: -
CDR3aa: CASSLRGGAKNIQYF
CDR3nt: TGTGCCAGCAGCCTTCGGGGAGGGGCCAAAAACATTCAGTACTTC

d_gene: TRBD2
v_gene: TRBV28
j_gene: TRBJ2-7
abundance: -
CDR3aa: CASSLAGGGEQYF
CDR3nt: TGTGCCAGCAGTCTAGCGGGAGGAGGCGAGCAGTACTTC

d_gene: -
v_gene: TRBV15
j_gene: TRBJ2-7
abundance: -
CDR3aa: CATSRDSSGEQYF
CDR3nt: TGTGCCACCAGCAGAGATAGCAGCGGCGAGCAGTACTTC

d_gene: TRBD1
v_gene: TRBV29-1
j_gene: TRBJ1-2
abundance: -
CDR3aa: CSVEARGRGWTHGYTF
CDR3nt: TGCAGCGTTGAGGCGAGGGGGCGGGGATGGACGCATGGCTACACCTTC

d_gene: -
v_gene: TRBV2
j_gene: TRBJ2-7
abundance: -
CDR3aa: CASSGTDTYEQYF
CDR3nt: TGTGCCAGCAGTGGAACAGATACCTACGAGCAGTACTTC

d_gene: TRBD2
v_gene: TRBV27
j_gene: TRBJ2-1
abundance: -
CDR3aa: CASSATAGGPTNEQFF
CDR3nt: TGTGCCAGCAGCGCGACTGCGGGAGGCCCGACCAATGAGCAGTTCTTC

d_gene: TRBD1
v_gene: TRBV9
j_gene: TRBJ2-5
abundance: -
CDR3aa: CASSLGTGSVTQYF
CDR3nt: TGTGCCAGCAGCTTAGGGACAGGGAGTGTGACCCAGTACTTC

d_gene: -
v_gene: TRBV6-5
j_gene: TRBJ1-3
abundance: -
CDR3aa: CASSYIGGTGNTIYF
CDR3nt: TGTGCCAGCAGTTACATCGGAGGGACGGGAAACACCATATATTTT

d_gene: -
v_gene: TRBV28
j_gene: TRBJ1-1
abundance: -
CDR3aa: CASSRGGNTEAFF
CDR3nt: TGTGCCAGCAGTAGAGGTGGGAACACTGAAGCTTTCTTT

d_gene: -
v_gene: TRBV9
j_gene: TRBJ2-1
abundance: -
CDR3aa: CASSTTDSNNEQFF
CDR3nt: TGTGCCAGCAGCACGACAGACTCGAACAATGAGCAGTTCTTC

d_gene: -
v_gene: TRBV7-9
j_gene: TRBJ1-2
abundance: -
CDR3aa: CASSILETVNYGYTF
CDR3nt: TGTGCCAGCAGCATTCTGGAGACAGTGAACTATGGCTACACCTTC

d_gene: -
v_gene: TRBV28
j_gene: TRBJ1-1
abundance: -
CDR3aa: CASSFRGSLSTEAFF
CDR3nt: TGTGCCAGCAGTTTCCGGGGGAGTCTGAGTACTGAAGCTTTCTTT